This TCR beta chain was sequenced for a study of response to subunit inactivated influenza vaccine. The study's findings and limits: Only a handful of new T cells, the authors suggested, are recruited with each seasonal influenza vaccination.

This clonotype was seen a handful of times. Its specificity is unknown. TCRdb re-derived calls from the RT-PCR reads in MiXCR, one entry per CDR3 protein. The repertoire has hundreds of thousands of distinct CDR3 sequences, more than 11% of them found once; the top ten carry around 6.5%. This sequence originates from a man aged 45-60 years who received an inactivated influenza vaccine. Source: PBMCs from blood, taken around 14 days before vaccination.

The CDR3 loop is CASSYSLAGATSTDTQYF. CDR3 DNA: TGTGCCAGCAGTTACTCTTTAGCTGGGGCAACTAGCACAGATACGCAGTATTTT. The chain employs TRBV6-5 and TRBJ2-3; TRBD1 is a possible D gene (5 bases). Germline V gives CDR1 MNHEY, CDR2 SVGAGI. V was pared by 0 bases and J by 0 bases, with 16 bases between. The CDR3 is made up of 18 amino acids.